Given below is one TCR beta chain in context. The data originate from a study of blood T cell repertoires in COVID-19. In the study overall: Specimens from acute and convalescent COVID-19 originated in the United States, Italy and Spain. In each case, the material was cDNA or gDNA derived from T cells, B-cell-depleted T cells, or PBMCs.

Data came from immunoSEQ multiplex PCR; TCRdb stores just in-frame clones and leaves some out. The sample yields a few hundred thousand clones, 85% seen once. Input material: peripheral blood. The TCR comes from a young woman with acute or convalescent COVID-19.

CDR3 nucleotide sequence: TGTGCCAGCAGCTTAGACCCAGGGGGCGCCTATGGCTACACCTTC. It yields the protein CASSLDPGGAYGYTF. The rearrangement joins TRBV11-2 to TRBJ1-2, with TRBD1 matching over 8 bases. V trimming: 0 bases; J trimming: 4 bases; junction bases outside the gene matches: 4. CDR3 size: 15 residues. The V gene's germline CDR1 is SGHAT and CDR2 FQNNGV.